This T cell receptor (beta chain) appears in the sequencing data of a study of T cell responses to AZD1222 COVID-19 vaccine. About the study: Both about-4-week and about-12-week second-dose recipients were combined.

Unmatched junction bases numbered 12, after V lost 4 bases and J lost 0 bases. The CDR3 is 17 amino acids. Germline V gives CDR1 SGDLS, CDR2 YYNGEE. A remark on this clone: Its cognate antigen is unknown.

This table comes from immunoSEQ multiplex PCR, and its TCRdb copy is limited to in-frame clones, with some not included. The sample shows about 170,000 clones, about nine tenths of them seen only once. Study-wide results and caveats: The sample set comprised mostly white British donors with more females, and clonal diversity was possibly underestimated. Nearly half of unique spike-specific TCRs reportedly avoided B.1.351 and B.1.1.7 mutated regions.

The rearrangement joins TRBV9 to TRBJ1-2; 7 bases agree with TRBD1. This sample comprised peripheral blood, obtained on day 0 of AZD1222 vaccination. The sequence was collected from an adult in good health. The CDR3 region is CASSPEGGGPANYGYTF. In nucleotides, the CDR3 is TGTGCCAGCAGCCCAGAAGGAGGGGGCCCAGCTAACTATGGCTACACCTTC.